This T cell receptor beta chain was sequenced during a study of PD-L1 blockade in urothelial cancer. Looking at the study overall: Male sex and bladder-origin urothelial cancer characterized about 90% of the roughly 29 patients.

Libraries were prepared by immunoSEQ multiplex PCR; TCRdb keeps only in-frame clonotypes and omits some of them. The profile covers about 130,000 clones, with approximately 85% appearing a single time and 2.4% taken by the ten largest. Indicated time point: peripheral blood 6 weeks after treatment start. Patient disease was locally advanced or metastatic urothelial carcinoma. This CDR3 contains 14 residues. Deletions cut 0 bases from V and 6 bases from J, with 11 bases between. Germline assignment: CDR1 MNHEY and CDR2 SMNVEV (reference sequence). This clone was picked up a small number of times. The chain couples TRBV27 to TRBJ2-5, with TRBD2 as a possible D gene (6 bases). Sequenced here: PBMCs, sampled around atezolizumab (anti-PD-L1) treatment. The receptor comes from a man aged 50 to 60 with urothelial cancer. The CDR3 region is CASSLSQGGQTQYF. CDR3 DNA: TGTGCCAGCAGTTTATCCCAGGGAGGACAGACCCAGTACTTC.